The 3 T cell receptor beta chains below all came from one sample that was sequenced in a study of cytomegalovirus exposure and HLA in healthy donors. 13 Jbeta primers and 60 Vbeta primers were used for the PCR. TCRdb keeps only in-frame clones here, not all; method: immunoSEQ multiplex PCR. The repertoire consists of 95,000 to 120,000 clones, with around 77% occurring once and the leading ten covering less than 5.5%. Sequenced sample: PBMCs. Every receptor here comes from a woman between 25 and 40 years old in good health and CMV-seropositive.

J is TRBJ2-5 and V is TRBV7-6; 14 nucleotides match TRBD2. CDR1 is SGHVS, CDR2 FNYEAQ, per germline. The length of the CDR3 is 18 residues. V was pared by 5 bases and J by 4 bases, with 12 bases of the junction left unmatched. Here the CDR3 reads CASSPVIPGLAGVETQYF. In nucleotides, the CDR3 is TGTGCCAGCAGCCCCGTAATACCGGGACTAGCGGGAGTAGAGACCCAGTACTTC.

This clone was detected once. The chain is built from TRBV9 and TRBJ2-2; 9 bases fit TRBD1. J gave up 7 bases and V 2 bases, and 3 bases lay outside the gene matches. The CDR3 is 14 amino acids. CDR1 is SGDLS, CDR2 YYNGEE, per germline. The CDR3 spells CASSVDRGGGELFF. The CDR3 region has the DNA TGTGCCAGCAGCGTGGACAGGGGCGGCGGGGAGCTGTTTTTT.

The chain carries TRBV4-1 and TRBJ2-7; weak D call: TRBD2 (6 bases). The CDR3 totals 15 residues. CDR1 and CDR2 (germline): MGHRA, YSYEKL. V lost 4 bases to trimming and J lost 3 bases, with 16 bases between them. The CDR3 coding sequence is TGCGCCAGCAGCCCGCTCGGTTCTAGCGACTACGAGCAGTACTTC. It is translated as CASSPLGSSDYEQYF.